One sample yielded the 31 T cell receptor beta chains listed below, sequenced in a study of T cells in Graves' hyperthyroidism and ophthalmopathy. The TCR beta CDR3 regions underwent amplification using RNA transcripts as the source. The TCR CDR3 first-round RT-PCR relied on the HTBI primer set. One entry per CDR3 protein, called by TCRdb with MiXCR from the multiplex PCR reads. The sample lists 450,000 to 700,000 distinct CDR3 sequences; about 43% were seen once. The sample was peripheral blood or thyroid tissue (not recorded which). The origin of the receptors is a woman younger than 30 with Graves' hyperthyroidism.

CDR3 region: CSAPGTGGTTGELFF. For the CDR3, the DNA is TGCAGTGCCCCCGGGACAGGAGGTACCACCGGGGAGCTGTTTTTT. This chain links TRBV20-1 with TRBJ2-2; 8 bases line up with TRBD1. The J segment lost 4 bases and the V segment lost 6 bases, leaving 10 bases of the junction unmatched. This CDR3 has 15 residues. CDR1 is DFQATT, CDR2 SNEGSKA, per germline (reference sequence).

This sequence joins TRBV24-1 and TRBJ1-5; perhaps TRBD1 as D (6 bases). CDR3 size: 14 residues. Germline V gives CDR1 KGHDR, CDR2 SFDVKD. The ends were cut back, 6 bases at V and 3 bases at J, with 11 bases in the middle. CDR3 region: CATSSRQVNQPQHF. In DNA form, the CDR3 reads TGTGCCACCAGTAGTAGACAGGTCAATCAGCCCCAGCATTTT.

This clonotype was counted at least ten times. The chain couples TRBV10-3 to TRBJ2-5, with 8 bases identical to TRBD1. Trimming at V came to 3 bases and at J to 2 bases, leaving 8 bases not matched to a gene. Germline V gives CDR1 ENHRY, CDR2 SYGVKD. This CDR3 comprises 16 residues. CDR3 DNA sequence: TGTGCCATCAGTGAAGTGACAGGGGAAGGGCAAGAGACCCAGTACTTC. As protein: CAISEVTGEGQETQYF.

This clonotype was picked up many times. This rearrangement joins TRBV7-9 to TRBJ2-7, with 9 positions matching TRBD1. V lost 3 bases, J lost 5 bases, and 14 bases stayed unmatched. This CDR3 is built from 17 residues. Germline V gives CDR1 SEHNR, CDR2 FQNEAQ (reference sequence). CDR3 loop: CASSFRPQGQGLHEQYF. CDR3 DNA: TGTGCCAGCAGCTTTCGGCCGCAGGGACAGGGCCTACACGAGCAGTACTTC.

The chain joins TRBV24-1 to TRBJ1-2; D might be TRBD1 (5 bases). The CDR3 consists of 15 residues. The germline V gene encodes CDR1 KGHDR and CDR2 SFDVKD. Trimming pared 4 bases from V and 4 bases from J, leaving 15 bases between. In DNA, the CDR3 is TGTGCCACCAGTGACCCTATCGGGGGAGGCTATGGCTACACCTTC. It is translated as CATSDPIGGGYGYTF.

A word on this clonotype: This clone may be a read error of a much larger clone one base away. The CDR3 DNA follows: TGTGCCAGCAGGGGGGTCTCCTACGGGCAGTACTTC. This codes for CASRGVSYGQYF. The V and J genes are TRBV2 and TRBJ2-7, with D possibly called TRBD1 or TRBD2 (5 bases each). Germline CDR1 and CDR2: SNHLY and FYNNEI. CDR3 length: 12 amino acids.

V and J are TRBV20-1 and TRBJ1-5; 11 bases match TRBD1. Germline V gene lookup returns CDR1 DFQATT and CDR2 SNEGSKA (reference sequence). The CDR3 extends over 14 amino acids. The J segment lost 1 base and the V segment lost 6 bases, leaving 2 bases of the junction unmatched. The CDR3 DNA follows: TGCAGTGCCGGACAGGGGGCGAGCAATCAGCCCCAGCATTTT. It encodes CSAGQGASNQPQHF.

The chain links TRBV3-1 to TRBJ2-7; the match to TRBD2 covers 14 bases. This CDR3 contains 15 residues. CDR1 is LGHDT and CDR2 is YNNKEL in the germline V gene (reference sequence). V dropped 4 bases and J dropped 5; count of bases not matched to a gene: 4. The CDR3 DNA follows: TGTGCCAGCAGCCTAACGACTAGCGGGAGGGACGAGCAGTACTTC. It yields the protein CASSLTTSGRDEQYF.

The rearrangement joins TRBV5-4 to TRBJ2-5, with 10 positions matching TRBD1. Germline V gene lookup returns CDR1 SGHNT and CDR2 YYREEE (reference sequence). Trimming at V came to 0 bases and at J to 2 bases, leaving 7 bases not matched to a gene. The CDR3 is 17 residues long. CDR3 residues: CASSLDGGQGLQETQYF. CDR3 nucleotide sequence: TGTGCCAGCAGCTTGGATGGGGGACAGGGGCTACAAGAGACCCAGTACTTC.

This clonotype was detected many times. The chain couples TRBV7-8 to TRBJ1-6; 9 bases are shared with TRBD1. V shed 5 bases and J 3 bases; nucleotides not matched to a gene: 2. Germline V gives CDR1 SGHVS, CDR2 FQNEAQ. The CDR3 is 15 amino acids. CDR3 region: CASSAGQGYNSPLHF. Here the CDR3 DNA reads TGTGCCAGCAGCGCGGGACAGGGCTATAATTCACCCCTCCACTTT. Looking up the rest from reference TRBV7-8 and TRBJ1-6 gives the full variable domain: GAGVSQSPRYKVAKRGQDVALRCDPISGHVSLFWYQQALGQGPEFLTYFQNEAQLDKSGLPSDRFFAERPEGSVSTLKIQRTQQEDSAVYLCASSAGQGYNSPLHFGNGTRLTVT.

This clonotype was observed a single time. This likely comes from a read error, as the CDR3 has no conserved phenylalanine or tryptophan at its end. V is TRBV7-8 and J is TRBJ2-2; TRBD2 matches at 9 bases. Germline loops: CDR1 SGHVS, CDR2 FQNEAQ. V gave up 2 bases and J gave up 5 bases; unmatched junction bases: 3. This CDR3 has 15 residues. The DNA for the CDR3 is TGTGCCAGCAGCTTATTAGCGGGAGATACCGGGGAGCTGTTTTCT. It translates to CASSLLAGDTGELFS.

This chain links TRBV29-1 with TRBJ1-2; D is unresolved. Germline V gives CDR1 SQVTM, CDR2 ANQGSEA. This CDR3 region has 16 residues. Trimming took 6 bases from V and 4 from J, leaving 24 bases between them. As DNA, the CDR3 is TGCAGCGTGAGTGGGCTAGCGGAGAGGACGATCTATGGCTACACCTTC. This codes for CSVSGLAERTIYGYTF.

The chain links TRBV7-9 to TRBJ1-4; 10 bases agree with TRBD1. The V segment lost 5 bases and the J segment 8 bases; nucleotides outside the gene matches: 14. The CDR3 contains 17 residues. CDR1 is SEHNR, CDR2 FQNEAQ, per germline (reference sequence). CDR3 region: CASSPGTGASIDEKLFF. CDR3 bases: TGTGCCAGCAGCCCTGGGACAGGGGCGTCAATCGACGAAAAACTGTTTTTT.

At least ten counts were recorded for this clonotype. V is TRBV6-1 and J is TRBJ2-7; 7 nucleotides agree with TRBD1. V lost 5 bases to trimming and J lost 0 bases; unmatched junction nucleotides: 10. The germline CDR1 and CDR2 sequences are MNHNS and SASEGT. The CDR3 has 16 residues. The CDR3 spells CASSLQVGDSSYEQYF. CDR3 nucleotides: TGTGCCAGCAGTCTACAAGTGGGGGACAGCTCCTACGAGCAGTACTTC.

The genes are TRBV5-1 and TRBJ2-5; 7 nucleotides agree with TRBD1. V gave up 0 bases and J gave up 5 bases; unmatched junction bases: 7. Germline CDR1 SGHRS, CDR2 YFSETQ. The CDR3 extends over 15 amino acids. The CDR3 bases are TGCGCCAGCAGCTTGGGGACAGGCGACAAGGAGACCCAGTACTTC. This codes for CASSLGTGDKETQYF.

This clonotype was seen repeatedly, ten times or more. CDR3 in amino acids: CASSLASDTQETQYF. DNA for the CDR3: TGCGCCAGCAGCTTGGCCTCGGACACCCAAGAGACCCAGTACTTC. The chain employs TRBV5-1 and TRBJ2-5; a weak D match, TRBD1 (5 bases). Germline V gene sequence: CDR1 SGHRS, CDR2 YFSETQ. Trimming took 0 bases from V and 1 from J, leaving 10 bases between them. This CDR3 contains 15 residues.

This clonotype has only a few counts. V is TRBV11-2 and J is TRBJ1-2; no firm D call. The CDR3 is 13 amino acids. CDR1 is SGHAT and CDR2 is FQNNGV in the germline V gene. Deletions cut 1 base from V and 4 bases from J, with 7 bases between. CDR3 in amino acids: CASSLGALYGYTF. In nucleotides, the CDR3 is TGTGCCAGCAGCTTAGGAGCCCTCTATGGCTACACCTTC.

The CDR3 DNA sequence: TGTGCCAGCAAGGCCCGGGGCAAGTACGAGCAGTACTTC. Encoded protein: CASKARGKYEQYF. The rearrangement joins TRBV7-2 to TRBJ2-7, with D perhaps matching TRBD1 or TRBD2 (5 bases each). The CDR3 is made up of 13 amino acids. Germline-derived CDR1 and CDR2 are SGHTA and FQGNSA. V shed 7 bases and J shed 4 bases, with 14 bases lying between them.

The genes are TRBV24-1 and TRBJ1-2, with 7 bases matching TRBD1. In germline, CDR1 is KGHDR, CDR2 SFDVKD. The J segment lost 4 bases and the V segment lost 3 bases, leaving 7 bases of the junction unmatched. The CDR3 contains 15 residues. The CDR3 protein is CATSDRDREGYGYTF. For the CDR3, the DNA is TGTGCCACCAGTGATCGTGACAGGGAGGGCTATGGCTACACCTTC.

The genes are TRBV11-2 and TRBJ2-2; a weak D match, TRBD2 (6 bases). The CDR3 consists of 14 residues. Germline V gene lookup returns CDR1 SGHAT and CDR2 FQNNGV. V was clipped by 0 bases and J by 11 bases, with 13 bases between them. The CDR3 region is CASSLERGSGELFF. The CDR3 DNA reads TGTGCCAGCAGCTTAGAGCGGGGATCGGGCGAGCTGTTTTTT.

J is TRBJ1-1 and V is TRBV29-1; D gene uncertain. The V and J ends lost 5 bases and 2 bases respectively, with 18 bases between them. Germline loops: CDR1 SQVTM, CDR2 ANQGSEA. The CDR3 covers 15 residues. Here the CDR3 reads CSVSGGGRANTEAFF. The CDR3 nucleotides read TGCAGCGTTAGTGGTGGCGGGAGAGCAAACACTGAAGCTTTCTTT.

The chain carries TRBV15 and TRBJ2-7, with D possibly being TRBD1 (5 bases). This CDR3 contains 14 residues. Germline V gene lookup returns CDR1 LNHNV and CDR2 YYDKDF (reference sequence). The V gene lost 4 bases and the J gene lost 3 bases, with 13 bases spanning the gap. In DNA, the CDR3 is TGTGCCACCAGCACCCAGACAGCCTACTACGAGCAGTACTTC. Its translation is CATSTQTAYYEQYF.

The CDR3 spells CSAMPGLAGLTYEQYF. CDR3 in DNA: TGCAGCGCAATGCCGGGACTAGCGGGTCTTACCTACGAGCAGTACTTC. V usage is TRBV29-1 and J usage is TRBJ2-7, with 12 bases matching TRBD2. This CDR3 has 16 residues. Germline values: CDR1 SQVTM, CDR2 ANQGSEA. After removal of 7 bases from V and 2 bases from J, the junction contained 12 bases not matched to a gene.

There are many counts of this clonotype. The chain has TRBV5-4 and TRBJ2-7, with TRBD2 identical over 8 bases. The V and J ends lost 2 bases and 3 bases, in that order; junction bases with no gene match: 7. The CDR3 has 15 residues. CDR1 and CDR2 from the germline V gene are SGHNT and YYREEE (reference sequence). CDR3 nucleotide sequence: TGTGCCAGCAGCTTCTTCGGGGGGGTAGGCTACGAGCAGTACTTC. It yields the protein CASSFFGGVGYEQYF.

The CDR3 DNA follows: TGTGCCAGCAGCGCACTAGCGGGAAGGGCCAACGTCCTGACTTTC. As protein: CASSALAGRANVLTF. The rearrangement links TRBV5-4 to TRBJ2-6, with 10 positions matching TRBD2. J lost 5 bases, V lost 4 bases, and 3 bases had no gene match. The CDR3 extends over 15 amino acids. Germline-derived CDR1 and CDR2 are SGHNT and YYREEE (reference sequence).

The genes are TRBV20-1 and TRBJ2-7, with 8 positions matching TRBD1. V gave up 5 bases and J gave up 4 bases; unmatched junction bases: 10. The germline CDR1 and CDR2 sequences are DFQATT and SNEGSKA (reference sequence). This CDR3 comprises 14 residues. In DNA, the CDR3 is TGCAGTGCTGACACGGGACAGGATCGTTACGAGCAGTACTTC. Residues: CSADTGQDRYEQYF.

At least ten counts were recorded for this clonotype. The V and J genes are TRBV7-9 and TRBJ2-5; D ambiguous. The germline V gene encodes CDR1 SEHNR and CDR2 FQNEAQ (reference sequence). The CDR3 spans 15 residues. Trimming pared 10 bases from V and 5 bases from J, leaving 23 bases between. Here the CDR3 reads CAITPGSGSAETQYF. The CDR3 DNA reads TGTGCCATTACCCCGGGTTCGGGTTCCGCGGAGACCCAGTACTTC.

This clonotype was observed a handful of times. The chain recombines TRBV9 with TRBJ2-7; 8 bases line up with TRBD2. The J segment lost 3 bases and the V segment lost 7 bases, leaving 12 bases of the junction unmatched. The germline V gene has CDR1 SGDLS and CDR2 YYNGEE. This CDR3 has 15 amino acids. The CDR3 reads CASSPTSGGFYEQYF. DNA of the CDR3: TGTGCCAGCTCACCTACTAGCGGAGGGTTCTACGAGCAGTACTTC.

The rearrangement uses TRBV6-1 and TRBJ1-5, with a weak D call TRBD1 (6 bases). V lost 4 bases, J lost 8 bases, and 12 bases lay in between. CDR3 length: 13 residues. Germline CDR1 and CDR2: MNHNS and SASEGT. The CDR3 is CASSVGGFEPQHF. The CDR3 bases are TGTGCCAGCAGTGTAGGGGGGTTCGAGCCCCAGCATTTT.

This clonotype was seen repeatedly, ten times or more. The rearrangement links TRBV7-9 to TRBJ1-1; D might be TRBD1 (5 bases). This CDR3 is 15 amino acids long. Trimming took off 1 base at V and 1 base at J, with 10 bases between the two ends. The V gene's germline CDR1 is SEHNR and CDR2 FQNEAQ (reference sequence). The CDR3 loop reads CASSLGYQGNTEAFF. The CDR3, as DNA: TGTGCCAGCAGCTTAGGGTATCAGGGGAACACTGAAGCTTTCTTT.

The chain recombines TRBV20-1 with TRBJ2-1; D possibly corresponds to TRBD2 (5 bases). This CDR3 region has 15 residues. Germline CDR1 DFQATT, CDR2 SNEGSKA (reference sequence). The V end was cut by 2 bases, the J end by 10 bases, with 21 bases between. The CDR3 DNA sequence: TGCAGTGCTAGACCTAAGGAGGTCGGACTTATGGAGCAGTTCTTC. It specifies CSARPKEVGLMEQFF.